A single sample is the source of the 3 T cell receptor beta chains below, sequenced in a study of technical replicates of blood from a few donors (dated by TCRdb to 2015 to 2018). Libraries were prepared through the immunoSEQ multiplex PCR assay. Sourced from immuneACCESS, this table was stored by TCRdb with only in-frame sequences that have V and J called. A share of the clones is absent; for the studies checked, an unresolved V gene accounts for under half, and the remainder has no known explanation. Counted in this sample were 90,000 to 100,000 clones; around 95% of them appeared once. The ten top clones hold approximately 0.22% of the sample. Sequencing input: T cells isolated from PBMCs. The source is a human donor in good health.

The V gene is TRBV27, the J gene TRBJ1-5, with D perhaps matching TRBD1 (6 bases). The CDR3 loop spans 13 amino acids. The V gene lost 6 bases and the J gene lost 4 bases, with 10 bases spanning the gap. Germline V gene data show CDR1 as MNHEY and CDR2 as SMNVEV (reference sequence). The CDR3 loop reads CASRGQGNQPQHF. The CDR3 region has the DNA TGTGCCAGCAGGGGGCAGGGGAATCAGCCCCAGCATTTT.

This clone was seen only once. At one end, the junction sequence differs from germline, possibly due to a read error. This specimen includes other DNA sequences encoding the same CDR3. This chain uses TRBV19 with TRBJ2-7; TRBD1 matches at 10 bases. The germline CDR1 and CDR2 sequences are LNHDA and SQIVND (reference sequence). The length of the CDR3 is 14 residues. CDR3 in amino acids: CASSTRQGADEQYF. For the CDR3, the DNA is TGCGCCAGTAGTACTCGACAGGGGGCGGACGAGCAGTACTTC.

The chain uses TRBV28 and TRBJ2-1; TRBD1 matches at 9 bases. CDR1 and CDR2 (germline): MDHEN, SYDVKM. V lost 5 bases, J lost 4 bases, and 9 bases stayed unmatched. The length of the CDR3 is 16 residues. The CDR3 here is CASSPQGASSYNEQFF. CDR3 nucleotide sequence: TGTGCCAGCAGTCCACAGGGGGCCTCGTCTTACAATGAGCAGTTCTTC. The variable domain in full, completed from reference TRBV28 and TRBJ2-1, reads DVKVTQSSRYLVKRTGEKVFLECVQDMDHENMFWYRQDPGLGLRLIYFSYDVKMKEKGDIPEGYSVSREKKERFSLILESASTNQTSMYLCASSPQGASSYNEQFFGPGTRLTVL.